This TCR beta chain was sequenced in a study of identical twins. Study conclusions and caveats: Beta out-of-frame sequences showed weaker excess twin sharing.

With 8 bases removed from V and 7 bases from J, the gap between germline ends came to 20 bases. The CDR3 totals 13 residues. Looked up from germline, CDR1 is DFQATT and CDR2 is SNEGSKA (reference sequence). This clonotype came up many times. Its target is unknown. TCRdb fed the 5' RACE reads into MiXCR, producing one record per CDR3 protein. The sample has around 240,000 distinct CDR3 sequences, under 12% seen once. V is TRBV20-1 and J is TRBJ2-5; D may be TRBD1 (6 bases). This TCR was recovered from a man aged 45-60 years in good health. The sample taken for sequencing was memory T cells sorted from blood. CDR3 amino acids: CSTSVGAAWTQYF. The CDR3 DNA is TGCAGTACTTCTGTGGGGGCCGCCTGGACCCAGTACTTC.